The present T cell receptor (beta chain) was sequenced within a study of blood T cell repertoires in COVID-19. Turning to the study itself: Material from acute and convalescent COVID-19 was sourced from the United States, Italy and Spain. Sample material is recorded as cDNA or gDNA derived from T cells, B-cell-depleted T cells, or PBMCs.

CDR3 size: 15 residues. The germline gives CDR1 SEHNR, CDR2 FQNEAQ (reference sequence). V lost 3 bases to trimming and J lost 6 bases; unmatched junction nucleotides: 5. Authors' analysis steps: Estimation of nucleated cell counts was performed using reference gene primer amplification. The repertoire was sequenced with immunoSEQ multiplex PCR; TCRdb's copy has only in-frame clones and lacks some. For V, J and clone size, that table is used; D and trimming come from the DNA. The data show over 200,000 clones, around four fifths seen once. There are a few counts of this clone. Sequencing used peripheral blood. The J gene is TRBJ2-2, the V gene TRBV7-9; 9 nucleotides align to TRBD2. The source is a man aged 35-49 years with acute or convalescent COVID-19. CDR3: CASSFSGRGAGELFF. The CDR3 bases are TGTGCCAGCAGCTTTAGCGGGAGAGGGGCCGGGGAGCTGTTTTTT.